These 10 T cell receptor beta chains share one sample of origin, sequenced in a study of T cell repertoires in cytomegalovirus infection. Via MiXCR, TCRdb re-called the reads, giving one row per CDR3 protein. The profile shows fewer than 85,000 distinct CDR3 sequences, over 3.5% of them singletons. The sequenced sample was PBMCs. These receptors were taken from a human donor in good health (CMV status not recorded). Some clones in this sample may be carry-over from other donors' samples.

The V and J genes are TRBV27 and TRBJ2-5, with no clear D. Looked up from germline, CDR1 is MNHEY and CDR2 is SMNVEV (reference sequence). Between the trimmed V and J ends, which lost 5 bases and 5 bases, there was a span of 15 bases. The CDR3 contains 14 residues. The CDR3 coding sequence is TGTGCCAGCAGTCGCAGATGGGTGGGTGAGACCCAGTACTTC. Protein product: CASSRRWVGETQYF.

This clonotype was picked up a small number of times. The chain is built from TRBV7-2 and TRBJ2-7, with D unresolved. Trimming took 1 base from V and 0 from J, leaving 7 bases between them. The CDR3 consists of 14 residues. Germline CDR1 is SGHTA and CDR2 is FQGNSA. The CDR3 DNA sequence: TGTGCCAGCAGCTTAGGGTGGAACTCCTACGAGCAGTACTTC. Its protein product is CASSLGWNSYEQYF.

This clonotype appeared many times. CDR3 sequence reads: CASSLGKDQYF. The CDR3 DNA follows: TGTGCCAGCAGCTTAGGGAAGGACCAGTACTTC. V and J are TRBV7-2 and TRBJ2-5; D remains unclear. CDR3 length: 11 residues. Trimming took 1 base from V and 10 from J, leaving 7 bases between them. CDR1 is SGHTA and CDR2 is FQGNSA in the germline V gene.

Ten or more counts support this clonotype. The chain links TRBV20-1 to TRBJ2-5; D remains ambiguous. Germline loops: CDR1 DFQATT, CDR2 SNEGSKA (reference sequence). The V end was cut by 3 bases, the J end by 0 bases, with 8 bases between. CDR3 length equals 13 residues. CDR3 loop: CSASQGNQETQYF. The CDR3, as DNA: TGCAGTGCTAGTCAAGGGAACCAAGAGACCCAGTACTTC.

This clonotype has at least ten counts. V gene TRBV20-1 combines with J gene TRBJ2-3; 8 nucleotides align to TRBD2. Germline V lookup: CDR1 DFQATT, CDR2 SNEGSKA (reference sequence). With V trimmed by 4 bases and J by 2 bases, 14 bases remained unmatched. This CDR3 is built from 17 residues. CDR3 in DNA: TGCAGTGCTATGGGACGGGGGGGTCGAGTAGTCACAGATACGCAGTATTTT. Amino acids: CSAMGRGGRVVTDTQYF.

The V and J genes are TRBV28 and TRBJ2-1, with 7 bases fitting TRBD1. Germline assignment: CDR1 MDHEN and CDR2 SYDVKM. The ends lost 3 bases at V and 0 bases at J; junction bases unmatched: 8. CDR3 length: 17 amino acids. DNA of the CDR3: TGTGCCAGCAGTTTCTGGGGGACAGATTACTCCTACAATGAGCAGTTCTTC. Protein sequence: CASSFWGTDYSYNEQFF.

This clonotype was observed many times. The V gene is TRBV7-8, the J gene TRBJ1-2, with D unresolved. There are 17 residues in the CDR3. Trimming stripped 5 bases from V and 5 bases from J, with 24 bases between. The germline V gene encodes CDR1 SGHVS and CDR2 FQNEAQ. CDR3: CASSPLQGGTPSYGYTF. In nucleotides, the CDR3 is TGTGCCAGCAGCCCCCTCCAAGGAGGAACACCGTCTTATGGCTACACCTTC.

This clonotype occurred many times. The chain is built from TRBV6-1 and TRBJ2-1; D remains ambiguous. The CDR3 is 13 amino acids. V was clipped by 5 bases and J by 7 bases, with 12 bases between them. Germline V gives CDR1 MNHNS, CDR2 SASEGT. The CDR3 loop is CASSYSNGNEQFF. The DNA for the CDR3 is TGTGCCAGCAGTTACTCGAACGGGAATGAGCAGTTCTTC.

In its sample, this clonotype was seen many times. The CDR3 loop is CASSYGHSEAFF. The CDR3 coding sequence is TGTGCCAGTAGTTACGGACACTCTGAAGCTTTCTTT. The J gene is TRBJ1-1, the V gene TRBV19; D might be TRBD1 (5 bases). V lost 5 bases to trimming and J lost 6 bases, with 10 bases between them. There are 12 residues in the CDR3. Germline V gene lookup returns CDR1 LNHDA and CDR2 SQIVND (reference sequence).

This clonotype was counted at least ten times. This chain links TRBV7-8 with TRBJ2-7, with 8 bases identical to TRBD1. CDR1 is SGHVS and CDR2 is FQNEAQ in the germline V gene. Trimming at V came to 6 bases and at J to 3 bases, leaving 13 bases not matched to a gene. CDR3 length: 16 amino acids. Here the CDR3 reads CASSHRQGSQYYEQYF. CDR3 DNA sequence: TGTGCCAGCAGTCATAGACAGGGGAGCCAATACTACGAGCAGTACTTC.